Reported below is one TCR beta chain. Its antigen remains unidentified. This CDR3 is built from 18 residues. J was trimmed by 0 bases and V by 2 bases; bases with no gene match: 9. The germline V gene has CDR1 GTSNPN and CDR2 SVGIG (reference sequence). The sample comes from a study of cytomegalovirus exposure and HLA in healthy donors. Study observations and caveats: Researchers reported that a few CMV-associated chains were confirmed in vitro as CMV antigen-specific. The study recorded 164 TCR beta chains that were cytomegalovirus-associated.

The PCR was carried out with 60 Vbeta primers and 13 Jbeta primers. The repertoire was sequenced with immunoSEQ multiplex PCR; TCRdb's copy has only in-frame clones and lacks some. The table includes 150,000 to 200,000 clones, approximately 82% detected once. The genes are TRBV30 and TRBJ2-6; the match to TRBD1 covers 8 bases. Sequencing used PBMCs. This TCR derives from a woman in her thirties or forties in good health and CMV-seropositive. CDR3 nucleotide sequence: TGTGCCTGGAGTCCCAACAGGGGGAGATCCTCTGGGGCCAACGTCCTGACTTTC. Translation gives CAWSPNRGRSSGANVLTF.